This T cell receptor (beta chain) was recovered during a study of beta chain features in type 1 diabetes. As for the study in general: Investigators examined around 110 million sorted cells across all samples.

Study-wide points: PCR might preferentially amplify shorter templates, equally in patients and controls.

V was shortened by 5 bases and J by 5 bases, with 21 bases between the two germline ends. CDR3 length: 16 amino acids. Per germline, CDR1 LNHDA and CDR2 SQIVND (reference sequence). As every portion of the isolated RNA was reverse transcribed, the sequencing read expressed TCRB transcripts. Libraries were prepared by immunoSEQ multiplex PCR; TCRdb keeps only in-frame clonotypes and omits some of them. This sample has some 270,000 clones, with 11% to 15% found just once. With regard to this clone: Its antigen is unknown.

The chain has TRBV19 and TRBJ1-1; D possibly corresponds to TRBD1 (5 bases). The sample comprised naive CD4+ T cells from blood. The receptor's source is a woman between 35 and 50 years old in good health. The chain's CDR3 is CASSLRGTVGATEAFF. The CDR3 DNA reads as TGTGCCAGTAGTCTACGTGGCACCGTAGGGGCAACTGAAGCTTTCTTT.